This T cell receptor beta chain was identified in a study of blood T cells in healthy people across ages. Study conclusions and caveats: The long-lived group displayed more naive CD4+ cells, plus higher diversity, than the aged donors did.

The CDR3 has 14 residues. CDR1 and CDR2 (germline): SQVTM, ANQGSEA. Combining a sample-barcoded 5' primer with a J-beta primer mix, a second PCR ran for roughly 7 to 11 cycles. TCRdb reprocessed the 5' RACE reads with MiXCR, giving one entry per CDR3 protein. Of around 940,000 distinct CDR3 sequences in the sample, about 51% are singletons; the top ten hold about a fifth. Regarding this clonotype: The antigen remains undetermined. At one boundary the junction diverges from the germline segment, which might be a read error.

This clonotype originated in a woman aged 60 to 75 in good health. The V call is TRBV29-1, the J call TRBJ2-4; 11 positions match TRBD2. The material sequenced was blood. As DNA, the CDR3 is TGCGGCGTGCACCCCGGGACTAGCGGAAACATTCAGTACTTC. It specifies CGVHPGTSGNIQYF.